The rows below give T cell receptor beta chains drawn from one sample of a study of T-cell reconstitution after alpha-beta-depleted transplantation in children. MiXCR was run by TCRdb on the PCR reads, yielding one entry per CDR3 protein. The table has over 300,000 distinct CDR3 sequences, 10% seen once. The sample was PBMCs from the stem cell graft donor, taken from the stem cell graft. The receptors were sampled from a human donor who donated a stem cell graft to a child with acute lymphoblastic leukemia. CDR3s include the opening cysteine and the closing phenylalanine or tryptophan. Fields, in order: CDR3 protein, CDR3 DNA, D gene, clone size, V gene, J gene. D genes are given only for firm matches. Only some rows state a clone size, as once, few, many or a class for expanded clones.

CDR3aa: CSAHRPGANVLTF; CDR3nt: TGCAGTGCTCACAGGCCTGGGGCCAACGTCCTGACTTTC; d_gene: NA; abundance: few; v_gene: TRBV20-1; j_gene: TRBJ2-6
CDR3aa: CASSFRLAGVSDTQYF; CDR3nt: TGTGCCAGCAGCTTCCGGCTAGCGGGAGTGTCGGATACGCAGTATTTT; d_gene: TRBD2; abundance: NA; v_gene: TRBV7-8; j_gene: TRBJ2-3
CDR3aa: CASTLSGPSTNEKLFF; CDR3nt: TGTGCCAGCACCCTCTCTGGGCCCTCAACTAATGAAAAACTGTTTTTT; d_gene: NA; abundance: NA; v_gene: TRBV21-1; j_gene: TRBJ1-4
CDR3aa: CASSVQGREGYTF; CDR3nt: TGTGCCAGCAGCGTACAGGGCCGGGAGGGCTACACCTTC; d_gene: NA; abundance: few; v_gene: TRBV5-5; j_gene: TRBJ1-2
CDR3aa: CSARDGVAGVGTGELFF; CDR3nt: TGCAGTGCTAGAGATGGGGTAGCGGGAGTTGGCACCGGGGAGCTGTTTTTT; d_gene: TRBD2; abundance: few; v_gene: TRBV20-1; j_gene: TRBJ2-2
CDR3aa: CSARDLLAGGLYNEQFF; CDR3nt: TGCAGTGCTAGAGATCTTCTAGCGGGAGGCCTTTACAATGAGCAGTTCTTC; d_gene: TRBD2; abundance: few; v_gene: TRBV20-1; j_gene: TRBJ2-1
CDR3aa: CSVEVFPGFEMNEQFF; CDR3nt: TGCAGCGTTGAGGTCTTTCCGGGATTTGAAATGAATGAGCAGTTCTTC; d_gene: NA; abundance: NA; v_gene: TRBV29-1; j_gene: TRBJ2-1
CDR3aa: CASSLAAGAGYEQYF; CDR3nt: TGCGCCAGCAGCTTGGCGGCAGGGGCAGGATACGAGCAGTACTTC; d_gene: NA; abundance: few; v_gene: TRBV5-1; j_gene: TRBJ2-7
CDR3aa: CASSVGAGLGNEQFF; CDR3nt: TGTGCCAGCAGCGTAGGGGCAGGGCTGGGCAATGAGCAGTTCTTC; d_gene: NA; abundance: few; v_gene: TRBV9; j_gene: TRBJ2-1
CDR3aa: CASSINGGEQYF; CDR3nt: TGTGCCAGCAGTATAAATGGCGGGGAGCAGTATTTT; d_gene: NA; abundance: many; v_gene: TRBV27; j_gene: TRBJ2-3
CDR3aa: CASSPEFAGGWEQFF; CDR3nt: TGTGCCAGCAGTCCCGAGTTCGCGGGAGGGTGGGAGCAGTTCTTC; d_gene: TRBD2; abundance: many; v_gene: TRBV6-2/TRBV6-3; j_gene: TRBJ2-1
CDR3aa: CASSQDGYSMNTEAFF; CDR3nt: TGCGCCAGCAGCCAAGATGGATATAGCATGAACACTGAAGCTTTCTTT; d_gene: NA; abundance: many; v_gene: TRBV4-3; j_gene: TRBJ1-1
CDR3aa: CASSGGTLRYEQYF; CDR3nt: TGTGCCAGTAGTGGTGGGACACTACGCTACGAGCAGTACTTC; d_gene: NA; abundance: few; v_gene: TRBV19; j_gene: TRBJ2-7
CDR3aa: CASSYSSTTDEQYF; CDR3nt: TGTGCCAGCAGTTACTCCTCTACTACTGACGAGCAGTACTTC; d_gene: NA; abundance: many; v_gene: TRBV6-2/TRBV6-3; j_gene: TRBJ2-7
CDR3aa: CASTRDGSGTQYF; CDR3nt: TGTGCCAGCACGCGAGACGGGAGCGGGACCCAGTACTTC; d_gene: NA; abundance: many; v_gene: TRBV6-1; j_gene: TRBJ2-5
CDR3aa: CASRALASEQFF; CDR3nt: TGTGCCAGCAGGGCACTAGCGAGTGAGCAGTTCTTC; d_gene: TRBD2; abundance: NA; v_gene: TRBV7-9; j_gene: TRBJ2-1
CDR3aa: CASSWAGGEEFF; CDR3nt: TGTGCCAGCAGCTGGGCTGGAGGAGAGGAGTTCTTC; d_gene: NA; abundance: NA; v_gene: TRBV5-6; j_gene: TRBJ2-1
CDR3aa: CASSFSSGEVDNEQFF; CDR3nt: TGCGCCAGCAGCTTTTCATCAGGGGAGGTGGACAATGAGCAGTTCTTC; d_gene: NA; abundance: few; v_gene: TRBV5-1; j_gene: TRBJ2-1
CDR3aa: CASSLTPGTSGIGGTKNIQYF; CDR3nt: TGCGCCAGCAGCCTAACTCCAGGGACTAGCGGGATTGGGGGAACCAAAAACATTCAGTACTTC; d_gene: TRBD2; abundance: NA; v_gene: TRBV4-1; j_gene: TRBJ2-4
CDR3aa: CASTNSYEQYF; CDR3nt: TGTGCCAGCACCAACTCCTACGAGCAGTACTTC; d_gene: NA; abundance: many; v_gene: TRBV27; j_gene: TRBJ2-7
CDR3aa: CSAVGQGGYNEQFF; CDR3nt: TGCAGTGCTGTGGGACAGGGAGGCTACAATGAGCAGTTCTTC; d_gene: TRBD1; abundance: many; v_gene: TRBV20-1; j_gene: TRBJ2-1
CDR3aa: CASSWVVDAGELFF; CDR3nt: TGTGCCAGCAGCTGGGTAGTAGACGCCGGGGAGCTGTTTTTT; d_gene: NA; abundance: few; v_gene: TRBV7-2; j_gene: TRBJ2-2
CDR3aa: CASSPGGPVYGYTF; CDR3nt: TGTGCCAGCAGTCCGGGGGGGCCGGTCTATGGCTACACCTTC; d_gene: NA; abundance: many; v_gene: TRBV12-3/TRBV12-4; j_gene: TRBJ1-2
CDR3aa: CASSREQVTNTEAFF; CDR3nt: TGCGCCAGCAGCCGTGAACAGGTGACGAACACTGAAGCTTTCTTT; d_gene: NA; abundance: few; v_gene: TRBV4-1; j_gene: TRBJ1-1
CDR3aa: CASSLVRGSQFGLAGGGLEGEQFF; CDR3nt: TGTGCCAGCAGCTTAGTGCGGGGCTCTCAATTCGGGCTAGCGGGAGGAGGGCTTGAGGGTGAGCAGTTCTTC; d_gene: TRBD2; abundance: NA; v_gene: TRBV7-6; j_gene: TRBJ2-1
CDR3aa: CASSQAQREQETQYF; CDR3nt: TGCGCCAGCAGCCAAGCTCAGCGCGAGCAAGAGACCCAGTACTTC; d_gene: NA; abundance: NA; v_gene: TRBV4-3; j_gene: TRBJ2-5
CDR3aa: CASSPGTGEAYNEQFF; CDR3nt: TGTGCTAGCAGCCCCGGGACAGGGGAGGCCTACAATGAGCAGTTCTTC; d_gene: TRBD1; abundance: NA; v_gene: TRBV7-7; j_gene: TRBJ2-1
CDR3aa: CAWSVQDTGELFF; CDR3nt: TGTGCCTGGAGTGTACAAGACACCGGGGAGCTGTTTTTT; d_gene: NA; abundance: few; v_gene: TRBV30; j_gene: TRBJ2-2
CDR3aa: CASSLGLAFNEQFF; CDR3nt: TGTGCCAGCAGTTTGGGGCTAGCGTTTAATGAGCAGTTCTTC; d_gene: NA; abundance: few; v_gene: TRBV12-3/TRBV12-4; j_gene: TRBJ2-1
CDR3aa: CASSPKLHPNEQFF; CDR3nt: TGTGCCAGCAGTCCGAAACTACACCCCAATGAGCAGTTCTTC; d_gene: NA; abundance: NA; v_gene: TRBV6-8; j_gene: TRBJ2-1
CDR3aa: CASSLSQGQGRETQYF; CDR3nt: TGTGCCAGCAGTTTATCGCAGGGGCAGGGCAGGGAGACCCAGTACTTC; d_gene: NA; abundance: few; v_gene: TRBV27; j_gene: TRBJ2-5
CDR3aa: CASSQETGGEKLFF; CDR3nt: TGCGCCAGCAGCCAGGAGACAGGGGGAGAAAAACTGTTTTTT; d_gene: TRBD1; abundance: few; v_gene: TRBV4-1; j_gene: TRBJ1-4
CDR3aa: CASSSSGTGYTGELFF; CDR3nt: TGTGCCAGCAGTTCATCCGGGACAGGGTATACCGGGGAGCTGTTTTTT; d_gene: TRBD1; abundance: NA; v_gene: TRBV12-3/TRBV12-4; j_gene: TRBJ2-2
CDR3aa: CSARGVGRGNEKLFF; CDR3nt: TGCAGTGCTAGAGGGGTCGGCAGGGGTAATGAAAAACTGTTTTTT; d_gene: NA; abundance: many; v_gene: TRBV20-1; j_gene: TRBJ1-4
CDR3aa: CASSQETRTGYGYTF; CDR3nt: TGCGCCAGCAGCCAAGAGACCCGAACTGGGTATGGCTACACCTTC; d_gene: NA; abundance: NA; v_gene: TRBV4-1; j_gene: TRBJ1-2